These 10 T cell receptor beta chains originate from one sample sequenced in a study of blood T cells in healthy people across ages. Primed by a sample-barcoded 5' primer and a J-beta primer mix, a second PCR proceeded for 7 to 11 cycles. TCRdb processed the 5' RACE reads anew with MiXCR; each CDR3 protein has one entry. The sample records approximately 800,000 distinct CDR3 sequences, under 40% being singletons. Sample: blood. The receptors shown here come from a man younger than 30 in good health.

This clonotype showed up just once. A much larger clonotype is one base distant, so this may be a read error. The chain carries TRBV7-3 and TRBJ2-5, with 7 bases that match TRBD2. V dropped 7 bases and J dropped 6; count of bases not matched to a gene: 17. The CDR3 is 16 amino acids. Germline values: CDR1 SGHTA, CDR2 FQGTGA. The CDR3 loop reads CASTYLSGATGKTQYF. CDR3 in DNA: TGTGCCAGCACCTACTTGAGCGGGGCCACCGGAAAGACCCAGTACTTC.

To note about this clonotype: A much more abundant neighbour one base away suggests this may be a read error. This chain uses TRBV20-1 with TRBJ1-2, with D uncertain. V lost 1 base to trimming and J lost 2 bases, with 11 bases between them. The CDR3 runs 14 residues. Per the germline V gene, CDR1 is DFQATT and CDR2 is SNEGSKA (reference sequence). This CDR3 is CSARAWGSNYGYTF. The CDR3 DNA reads TGCAGTGCTAGAGCGTGGGGATCGAACTATGGCTACACCTTC.

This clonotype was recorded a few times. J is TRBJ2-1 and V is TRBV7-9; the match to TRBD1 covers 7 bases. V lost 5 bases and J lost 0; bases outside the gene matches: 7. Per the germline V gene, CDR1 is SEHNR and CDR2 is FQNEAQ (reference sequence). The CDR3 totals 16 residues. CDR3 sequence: CASSPRDSHSYNEQFF. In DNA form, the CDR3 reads TGTGCCAGCAGCCCCCGGGACAGTCACTCCTACAATGAGCAGTTCTTC.

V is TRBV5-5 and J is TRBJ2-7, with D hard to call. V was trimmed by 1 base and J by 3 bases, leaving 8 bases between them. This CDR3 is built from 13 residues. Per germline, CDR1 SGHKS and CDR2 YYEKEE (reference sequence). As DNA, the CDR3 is TGTGCCAGCAGCTTGCGGGCGAACTACGAGCAGTACTTC. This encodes CASSLRANYEQYF. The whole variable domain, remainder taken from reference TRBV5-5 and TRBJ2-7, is DAGVTQSPTHLIKTRGQQVTLRCSPISGHKSVSWYQQVLGQGPQFIFQYYEKEERGRGNFPDRFSARQFPNYSSELNVNALLLGDSALYLCASSLRANYEQYFGPGTRLTVT.

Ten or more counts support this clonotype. The CDR3 nucleotides read TGTGCCAGCAGCTTAGGGAGGCCAGATACGCAGTATTTT. It specifies CASSLGRPDTQYF. The chain couples TRBV7-2 to TRBJ2-3, with D tentatively TRBD2 (5 bases). Germline assignment: CDR1 SGHTA and CDR2 FQGNSA. The ends were cut back, 1 base at V and 4 bases at J, with 6 bases in the middle. The CDR3 sequence is 13 residues long.

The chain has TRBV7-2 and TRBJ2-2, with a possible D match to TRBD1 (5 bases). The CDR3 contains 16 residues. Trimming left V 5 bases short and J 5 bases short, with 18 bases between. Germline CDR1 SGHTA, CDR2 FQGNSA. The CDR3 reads CASSQHSHRLTGELFF. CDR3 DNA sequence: TGTGCCAGCAGCCAACATAGCCACAGGTTAACCGGGGAGCTGTTTTTT.

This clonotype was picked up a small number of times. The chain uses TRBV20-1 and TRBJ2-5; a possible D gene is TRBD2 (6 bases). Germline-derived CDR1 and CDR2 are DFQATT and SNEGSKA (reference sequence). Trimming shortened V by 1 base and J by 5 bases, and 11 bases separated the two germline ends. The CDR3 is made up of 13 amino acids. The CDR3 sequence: CSARGLVAETQYF. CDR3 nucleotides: TGCAGTGCTAGAGGACTAGTTGCGGAGACCCAGTACTTC.

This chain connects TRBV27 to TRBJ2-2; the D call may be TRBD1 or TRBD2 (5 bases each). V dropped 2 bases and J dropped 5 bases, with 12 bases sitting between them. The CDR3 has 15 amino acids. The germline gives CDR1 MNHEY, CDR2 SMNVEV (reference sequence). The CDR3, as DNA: TGTGCCAGCAGTTTACGGGGCCAATGGACCGGGGAGCTGTTTTTT. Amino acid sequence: CASSLRGQWTGELFF.

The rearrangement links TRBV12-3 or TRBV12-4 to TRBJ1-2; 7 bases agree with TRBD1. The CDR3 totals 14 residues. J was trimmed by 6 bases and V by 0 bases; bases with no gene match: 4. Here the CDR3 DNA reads TGTGCCAGCAGTTTAGCAGGGGGCGGGGATGGCTACACCTTC. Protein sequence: CASSLAGGGDGYTF.

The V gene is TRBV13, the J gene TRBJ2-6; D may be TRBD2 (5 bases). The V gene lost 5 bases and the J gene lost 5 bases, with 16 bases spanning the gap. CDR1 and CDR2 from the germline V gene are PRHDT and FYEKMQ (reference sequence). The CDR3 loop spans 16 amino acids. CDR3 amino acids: CASSPTWGVRANVLTF. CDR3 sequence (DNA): TGTGCCAGCAGCCCAACCTGGGGAGTGAGGGCCAACGTCCTGACTTTC.